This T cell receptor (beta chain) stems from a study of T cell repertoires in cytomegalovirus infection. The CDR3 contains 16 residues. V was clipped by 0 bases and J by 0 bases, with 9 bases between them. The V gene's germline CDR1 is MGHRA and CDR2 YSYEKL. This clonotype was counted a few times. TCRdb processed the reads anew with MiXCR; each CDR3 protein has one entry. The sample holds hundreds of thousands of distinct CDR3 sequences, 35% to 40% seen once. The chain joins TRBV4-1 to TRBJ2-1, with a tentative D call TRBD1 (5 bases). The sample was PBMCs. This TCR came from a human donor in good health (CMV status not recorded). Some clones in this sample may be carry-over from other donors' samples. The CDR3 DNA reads TGCGCCAGCAGCCAAGATCAGGGAAGCTCCTACAATGAGCAGTTCTTC. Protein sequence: CASSQDQGSSYNEQFF.